The source of this T cell receptor beta chain is a study of shared clonotypes between healthy human individuals. Whole-study findings and limits: When naive CD4 clonotypes were compared across a handful of donors, 5% to 5.5% were shared. Larger estimated richness was generally recorded for naive subsets relative to memory subsets.

It was across several immunoSEQ plates that each subset's genomic DNA was evenly split. TCRdb keeps only in-frame clones here, not all; method: immunoSEQ multiplex PCR. The table shows around 1.6 million clones, with approximately 98% occurring only once. Turning to this clone: Antigen unknown.

This CDR3 comprises 13 residues. CDR1 is GTSNPN, CDR2 SVGIG, per germline (reference sequence). Trimming cost V 1 base and J 2 bases, with 9 bases left between them. Adult donors, all healthy and HIV-negative, had no recent acute infections or vaccinations. The receptor comes from a young man in good health. The sequenced sample consisted of naive CD4+ T cells sorted from blood. Subset defined: CD45RA+ positively selected. V usage is TRBV30 and J usage is TRBJ2-7; perhaps TRBD1 as D (5 bases). As DNA, the CDR3 is TGTGCCTGGAGTGAACAGGTGCCCTACGAGCAGTACTTC. Its translation is CAWSEQVPYEQYF.